What follows are 12 T cell receptor beta chains derived from one specimen sequenced in a study of Graves' ophthalmopathy and Graves' hyperthyroidism. RNA transcripts yielded amplified TCR beta CDR3 regions. The first round was an RT-PCR with HTBI primers, and the second round was a multiplex PCR. TCRdb processed the multiplex PCR reads anew with MiXCR; each CDR3 protein has one entry. The sample gives a few hundred thousand distinct CDR3 sequences, roughly a sixth of which show up once; 12% is in the top ten. Material for sequencing was peripheral blood. The source of these receptors is an adult man with Graves' ophthalmopathy.

This clonotype was counted ten times or more. This chain joins TRBV15 and TRBJ1-2; no reliable D call. The germline V gene has CDR1 LNHNV and CDR2 YYDKDF (reference sequence). The V end was cut by 1 base, the J end by 6 bases, with 6 bases between. The CDR3 is 12 residues long. The CDR3 DNA follows: TGTGCCACCAGCAGAGCCGGAAATGGCTACACCTTC. This sequence encodes CATSRAGNGYTF.

There are many counts of this clonotype. This chain connects TRBV5-1 to TRBJ2-3; TRBD2 agrees at 12 bases. V shed 4 bases and J 2 bases; nucleotides not matched to a gene: 8. This CDR3 contains 17 residues. Per the germline V gene, CDR1 is SGHRS and CDR2 is YFSETQ. The CDR3 loop reads CASSPTSGGFYTDTQYF. CDR3 nucleotides: TGCGCCAGCAGCCCGACTAGCGGGGGCTTTTACACAGATACGCAGTATTTT.

The sample holds many counts of this clonotype. CDR3 amino acids: CASSVIQNTGELFF. The CDR3, as DNA: TGTGCCAGTAGTGTGATACAGAACACCGGGGAGCTGTTTTTT. This chain uses TRBV19 with TRBJ2-2, with D hard to call. Trimming stripped 5 bases from V and 1 base from J, with 8 bases between. This CDR3 comprises 14 residues. Per the germline V gene, CDR1 is LNHDA and CDR2 is SQIVND (reference sequence).

This clonotype was recorded many times. This chain connects TRBV7-8 to TRBJ1-1; D is ambiguous. The V gene lost 1 base and the J gene lost 11 bases, with 11 bases spanning the gap. The length of the CDR3 is 12 residues. CDR1 and CDR2 from the germline V gene are SGHVS and FQNEAQ. The CDR3 coding sequence is TGTGCCAGCAGCTTAGTGGGGATGGCGGCTTTCTTT. This codes for CASSLVGMAAFF.

This clonotype appeared many times. The V call is TRBV6-2 or TRBV6-3, the J call TRBJ2-3; 15 bases line up with TRBD2. Germline assignment: CDR1 MNHEY and CDR2 SVGEGT. The CDR3 totals 17 residues. V shed 6 bases, J shed 2 bases, and the junction held 6 bases outside the gene matches. CDR3 in DNA: TGTGCCAGCAGGGGGACTAGCGGGGGGCGAATCACAGATACGCAGTATTTT. Encoded protein: CASRGTSGGRITDTQYF.

This clonotype was counted at least ten times. The chain couples TRBV19 to TRBJ2-2; D is possibly TRBD1 (5 bases). V lost 5 bases and J lost 5, with 12 bases in between. This CDR3 region has 14 residues. Looked up from germline, CDR1 is LNHDA and CDR2 is SQIVND (reference sequence). The CDR3 bases are TGTGCCAGTAGTCGCGCAGGGCTAACCGGGGAGCTGTTTTTT. It encodes CASSRAGLTGELFF.

The table lists this clonotype with a count of one. The genes are TRBV12-3 or TRBV12-4 and TRBJ2-7, with 10 bases aligning to TRBD2. This CDR3 contains 16 residues. V trimming: 4 bases; J trimming: 5 bases; junction bases outside the gene matches: 11. The CDR3: CASSSSGRANGDEQYF. The CDR3 coding sequence is TGTGCCAGCAGTTCAAGCGGGAGGGCCAATGGGGACGAGCAGTACTTC.

This clonotype showed up many times. CDR3 in DNA: TGTGCCAGCAGCCGTCTCGCGGGAGATCAGCCCCAGCATTTT. Translation gives CASSRLAGDQPQHF. The chain recombines TRBV3-1 with TRBJ1-5; the D is unclear. Trimming removed 4 bases at V and 5 bases at J, with 12 bases between. This CDR3 is built from 14 residues. The germline CDR1 and CDR2 sequences are LGHDT and YNNKEL (reference sequence).

This clonotype appeared many times. The CDR3 region is CASSFFTGPSYEQYF. CDR3 bases: TGTGCCAGCAGTTTTTTTACGGGACCATCCTACGAGCAGTACTTC. The chain is built from TRBV27 and TRBJ2-7; either TRBD1 or TRBD2 may supply D (5 bases each). V was cut by 3 bases and J by 1 base, with 13 bases left in between. Germline V gene data show CDR1 as MNHEY and CDR2 as SMNVEV (reference sequence). The CDR3 extends over 15 amino acids.

This clonotype was recorded at least ten times. The chain is built from TRBV18 and TRBJ1-1; unclear D gene. With 3 bases removed from V and 0 bases from J, the gap between germline ends came to 8 bases. CDR1 is KGHSH, CDR2 LQKENI, per germline. This CDR3 spans 14 amino acids. The CDR3 is CASSPTAVNTEAFF. The CDR3 DNA reads as TGTGCCAGCTCACCCACGGCAGTGAACACTGAAGCTTTCTTT. The full variable domain, in which reference TRBV18 and TRBJ1-1 provide the parts outside the CDR3, is NAGVMQNPRHLVRRRGQEARLRCSPMKGHSHVYWYRQLPEEGLKFMVYLQKENIIDESGMPKERFSAEFPKEGPSILRIQQVVRGDSAAYFCASSPTAVNTEAFFGQGTRLTVV.

This clonotype was detected ten times or more. The rearrangement uses TRBV7-9 and TRBJ2-7; D gene ambiguous. There are 13 residues in the CDR3. Germline V gene lookup returns CDR1 SEHNR and CDR2 FQNEAQ (reference sequence). V was shortened by 0 bases and J by 2 bases, with 5 bases between the two germline ends. The CDR3 nucleotides read TGTGCCAGCAGCTTAGCACTACCCTACGAGCAGTACTTC. Translated: CASSLALPYEQYF.

In its sample, this clonotype was seen many times. For the CDR3, the DNA is TGTGCCAGCAGCGAACGGACGGAGAACACTGAAGCTTTCTTT. This sequence encodes CASSERTENTEAFF. The J gene is TRBJ1-1, the V gene TRBV3-1; no definite D call. The CDR3 is made up of 14 amino acids. CDR1 is LGHDT and CDR2 is YNNKEL in the germline V gene (reference sequence). With 5 bases removed from V and 1 base from J, the gap between germline ends came to 11 bases.